One sample yielded the 5 T cell receptor beta chains listed below, sequenced in a study of OX40 agonist ivuxolimab in advanced cancers. The data were produced by immunoSEQ multiplex PCR, yet TCRdb's version contains in-frame clones alone and is incomplete. The sample contains 80,000 to 100,000 clones, roughly 94% of which appear only once. Source: CD4+ or CD8+ T cells sorted from blood, taken in a trial of the OX40 agonist ivuxolimab. These receptors were taken from an adult with an advanced solid tumor such as melanoma, head and neck, liver or kidney cancer.

This chain joins TRBV28 and TRBJ2-7, with D possibly being TRBD2 (6 bases). Germline assignment: CDR1 MDHEN and CDR2 SYDVKM. This CDR3 spans 15 amino acids. Trimming cost V 2 bases and J 3 bases, with 14 bases left between them. CDR3 sequence reads: CASSLSGGKGYEQYF. The CDR3 bases are TGTGCCAGCAGTTTAAGTGGGGGGAAGGGCTACGAGCAGTACTTC.

V and J are TRBV19 and TRBJ1-3; D is ambiguous. Looked up from germline, CDR1 is LNHDA and CDR2 is SQIVND (reference sequence). Trimming left V 4 bases short and J 2 bases short, with 0 bases between. This CDR3 is 11 amino acids long. The CDR3: CASSTGNTIYF. The CDR3 coding sequence is TGTGCCAGTAGTACTGGAAACACCATATATTTT. Supplemented by reference TRBV19 and TRBJ1-3, the full variable domain reads DGGITQSPKYLFRKEGQNVTLSCEQNLNHDAMYWYRQDPGQGLRLIYYSQIVNDFQKGDIAEGYSVSREKKESFPLTVTSAQKNPTAFYLCASSTGNTIYFGEGSWLTVV.

The chain joins TRBV5-1 to TRBJ2-7; D call uncertain. Germline CDR1 and CDR2: SGHRS and YFSETQ. The CDR3 contains 13 residues. Trimming shortened V by 2 bases and J by 5 bases, and 11 bases separated the two germline ends. The CDR3 region is CASSFGGKDEQYF. CDR3 bases: TGCGCCAGCAGCTTCGGTGGAAAGGACGAGCAGTACTTC.

The rearrangement uses TRBV6-1 and TRBJ1-5; no clear D gene. CDR1 MNHNS and CDR2 SASEGT come from the germline V gene. This CDR3 contains 14 residues. V was shortened by 8 bases and J by 0 bases, with 11 bases between the two germline ends. The CDR3 nucleotides read TGTGCCAGCGTTGCCTCAAATAGCAATCAGCCCCAGCATTTT. As protein: CASVASNSNQPQHF.

This clone was seen more than once but under ten times. V gene TRBV11-2 combines with J gene TRBJ2-7; D assignment may be TRBD1 or TRBD2 (5 bases each). This CDR3 contains 13 residues. The germline V and J ends were trimmed by 3 bases and 3 bases, with 9 bases remaining between them. Per the germline V gene, CDR1 is SGHAT and CDR2 is FQNNGV. CDR3 region: CASSLVGDYEQYF. Written as DNA, the CDR3 is TGTGCCAGCAGCTTGGTGGGGGACTACGAGCAGTACTTC.